Shown below are 17 T cell receptor beta chains from a single sample sequenced in a study of blood T cell repertoires in COVID-19. Repertoires were generated with immunoSEQ multiplex PCR, while TCRdb's copy carries only in-frame clones and drops some. This repertoire shows roughly 180,000 clones, under 90% found once; its top ten account for approximately 7.3%. Sequenced material: peripheral blood. These receptor sequences come from a human donor in a cohort sampled during active COVID-19.

The J gene is TRBJ2-7, the V gene TRBV2, with D perhaps matching TRBD1 (5 bases). Germline lookup yields CDR1 SNHLY and CDR2 FYNNEI. The CDR3 is 14 amino acids. The germline V and J ends were trimmed by 1 base and 2 bases, with 9 bases remaining between them. The CDR3 region has the DNA TGTGCCAGCAGTGAAGTTGCAGGGCCCTACGAGCAGTACTTC. Amino acids: CASSEVAGPYEQYF.

The chain has TRBV10-3 and TRBJ2-3, with 13 bases fitting TRBD2. The CDR3 is 16 residues long. CDR1 ENHRY and CDR2 SYGVKD come from the germline V gene. Trimming cost V 0 bases and J 5 bases; bases outside gene matches: 2. CDR3: CAISESLAGGQDTQYF. The CDR3 nucleotides are TGTGCCATCAGTGAGTCACTAGCGGGGGGGCAAGATACGCAGTATTTT.

The rearrangement joins TRBV5-1 to TRBJ2-3, with TRBD1 as a possible D gene (6 bases). CDR1 and CDR2 from the germline V gene are SGHRS and YFSETQ. The CDR3 covers 15 residues. Deletions cut 0 bases from V and 3 bases from J, with 11 bases between. CDR3 protein: CASSLAGVRTDTQYF. CDR3 coding DNA: TGCGCCAGCAGCTTGGCAGGGGTTCGAACAGATACGCAGTATTTT. The complete variable domain, with remaining parts taken from reference TRBV5-1 and TRBJ2-3, reads KAGVTQTPRYLIKTRGQQVTLSCSPISGHRSVSWYQQTPGQGLQFLFEYFSETQRNKGNFPGRFSGRQFSNSRSEMNVSTLELGDSALYLCASSLAGVRTDTQYFGPGTRLTVL.

Remarks on this clone: The same CDR3 arises from other DNA sequences in this sample as well. The chain employs TRBV19 and TRBJ2-7; 7 positions match TRBD1. CDR1 and CDR2 (germline): LNHDA, SQIVND (reference sequence). With 1 base clipped from V and 1 base from J, the junction kept 1 base outside the gene matches. The CDR3 spans 14 residues. The CDR3 protein is CASSIGTGSYEQYF. Written as DNA, the CDR3 is TGTGCCAGTAGTATAGGGACAGGATCCTACGAGCAGTACTTC. Filled out from reference TRBV19 and TRBJ2-7, the complete variable domain reads DGGITQSPKYLFRKEGQNVTLSCEQNLNHDAMYWYRQDPGQGLRLIYYSQIVNDFQKGDIAEGYSVSREKKESFPLTVTSAQKNPTAFYLCASSIGTGSYEQYFGPGTRLTVT.

J is TRBJ2-5 and V is TRBV20-1, with D possibly matching TRBD1 (6 bases). In germline, CDR1 is DFQATT, CDR2 SNEGSKA (reference sequence). Trimming stripped 6 bases from V and 9 bases from J, with 14 bases between. CDR3 length: 11 amino acids. The CDR3 spells CSARTVWAQYF. DNA for the CDR3: TGCAGTGCCAGGACAGTTTGGGCCCAGTACTTC.

V and J are TRBV7-9 and TRBJ2-3, with TRBD1 identical over 9 bases. CDR1 and CDR2 from the germline V gene are SEHNR and FQNEAQ (reference sequence). V lost 1 base and J lost 9; bases outside the gene matches: 5. The CDR3 is 14 amino acids. CDR3 in amino acids: CASSLEDRGETQYF. The CDR3 DNA reads TGTGCCAGCAGCTTAGAGGACAGGGGAGAAACGCAGTATTTT.

The chain recombines TRBV24-1 with TRBJ2-1; D may be TRBD1 (6 bases). This CDR3 is 14 amino acids long. CDR1 is KGHDR, CDR2 SFDVKD, per germline. The germline V and J ends were trimmed by 4 bases and 0 bases, with 6 bases remaining between them. This CDR3 is CATSEGGSYNEQFF. In nucleotides, the CDR3 is TGTGCCACCAGTGAAGGGGGCTCCTACAATGAGCAGTTCTTC.

CDR3 residues: CASRKEPGQPQHF. The DNA for the CDR3 is TGTGCCAGCAGAAAAGAACCAGGGCAGCCCCAGCATTTT. The V call is TRBV2, the J call TRBJ1-5; D is perhaps TRBD1 (5 bases). The germline CDR1 and CDR2 sequences are SNHLY and FYNNEI. The CDR3 is made up of 13 amino acids. Trimming removed 6 bases from V and 7 bases from J, with 13 bases in between.

The V gene is TRBV3-1 (or the pseudogene TRBV3-2), the J gene TRBJ1-4; 7 bases map to TRBD1. After removal of 0 bases from V and 8 bases from J, the junction contained 9 bases not matched to a gene. Germline values: CDR1 LGHDT, CDR2 YNNKEL (reference sequence). This CDR3 comprises 16 residues. The CDR3 spells CASSQEAGAGGEKLFF. CDR3 coding DNA: TGTGCCAGCAGCCAAGAGGCCGGGGCAGGGGGAGAAAAACTGTTTTTT.

The chain recombines TRBV5-6 with TRBJ2-7; perhaps TRBD1 as D (5 bases). In germline, CDR1 is SGHDT, CDR2 YYEEEE. The CDR3 totals 13 residues. The V end lost 0 bases, the J end lost 3 bases, and 7 bases lay between the germline ends. The CDR3 region is CASSLGQFYEQYF. The CDR3 DNA is TGTGCCAGCAGCTTGGGACAGTTCTACGAGCAGTACTTC.

The chain carries TRBV18 and TRBJ1-5, with D possibly TRBD1 on 6 matching bases. This CDR3 region has 16 residues. With 3 bases removed from V and 7 bases from J, the gap between germline ends came to 19 bases. Germline CDR1 is KGHSH and CDR2 is LQKENI. This CDR3 reads CASSPTDSILGQPQHF. DNA for the CDR3: TGTGCCAGCTCACCGACGGACAGTATCTTGGGCCAGCCCCAGCATTTT.

The chain is built from TRBV5-1 and TRBJ1-1; 7 nucleotides line up with TRBD1. The V gene's germline CDR1 is SGHRS and CDR2 YFSETQ. J lost 0 bases, V lost 5 bases, and 4 bases had no gene match. CDR3 size: 14 residues. The DNA for the CDR3 is TGCGCCAGCAGGTCACAGGGGCTGAACACTGAAGCTTTCTTT. This gives the protein CASRSQGLNTEAFF. Combining the CDR3 with reference TRBV5-1 and TRBJ1-1 gives the whole variable domain KAGVTQTPRYLIKTRGQQVTLSCSPISGHRSVSWYQQTPGQGLQFLFEYFSETQRNKGNFPGRFSGRQFSNSRSEMNVSTLELGDSALYLCASRSQGLNTEAFFGQGTRLTVV.

This clone appeared a few times. This chain connects TRBV5-1 to TRBJ1-6; 9 bases line up with TRBD1. CDR3 length: 15 amino acids. V was clipped by 3 bases and J by 11 bases; unmatched bases: 9. CDR1 is SGHRS, CDR2 YFSETQ, per germline. The CDR3 region is CASSYRDRDTTPLHF. The CDR3 coding sequence is TGCGCCAGCAGCTACCGGGACAGGGACACGACACCCCTCCACTTT.

This clone showed up just a few times. The chain carries TRBV5-1 and TRBJ2-3, with TRBD2 matching over 7 bases. The ends lost 0 bases at V and 8 bases at J; junction bases unmatched: 9. Germline V gene data show CDR1 as SGHRS and CDR2 as YFSETQ. The CDR3 is 15 amino acids. The chain's CDR3 is CASSLDRTSRGTQYF. DNA for the CDR3: TGCGCCAGCAGCTTGGATCGGACTAGTCGGGGTACGCAGTATTTT.

V is TRBV5-6 and J is TRBJ1-1; 8 bases map to TRBD1. Germline CDR1 reads SGHDT; CDR2 reads YYEEEE. Trimming at V came to 4 bases and at J to 10 bases, leaving 15 bases not matched to a gene. The CDR3 runs 15 residues. In DNA, the CDR3 is TGTGCCAGCAGCGTGGGGGGCGGACAGGGTCGAGGAGCTTTCTTT. This codes for CASSVGGGQGRGAFF.

The chain recombines TRBV13 with TRBJ1-3; perhaps TRBD1 as D (5 bases). This CDR3 contains 17 residues. Deletions cut 3 bases from V and 0 bases from J, with 15 bases between. Germline V gene data show CDR1 as PRHDT and CDR2 as FYEKMQ (reference sequence). CDR3 region: CASSLQGAHFSGNTIYF. CDR3 in DNA: TGTGCCAGCAGCTTGCAAGGGGCCCATTTCTCTGGAAACACCATATATTTT.

The chain is built from TRBV5-1 and TRBJ2-7; 9 bases fit TRBD2. Trimming removed 0 bases from V and 2 bases from J; junction bases left unmatched: 3. The CDR3 spans 15 residues. Germline-derived CDR1 and CDR2 are SGHRS and YFSETQ. The CDR3 reads CASSLGAGGPYEQYF. DNA for the CDR3: TGCGCCAGCAGCTTGGGTGCGGGGGGGCCCTACGAGCAGTACTTC.